The 13 T cell receptor beta chains given below trace back to one sample, sequenced in a study of blood T cell repertoires in COVID-19. Sequencing was performed with immunoSEQ multiplex PCR; in TCRdb, only in-frame clones are kept and a portion is missing. The sample contains over 65,000 clones, approximately 86% of which appear only once. Sequencing was carried out using peripheral blood. Every receptor here comes from a man older than 75 with active COVID-19.

This chain links TRBV18 with TRBJ2-3; D might be TRBD1 (6 bases). Deletions cut 3 bases from V and 1 base from J, with 14 bases between. Germline V gene data show CDR1 as KGHSH and CDR2 as LQKENI. The CDR3 has 16 residues. The CDR3: CASSPGAAGGTDTQYF. DNA for the CDR3: TGTGCCAGCTCACCGGGGGCAGCCGGGGGCACAGATACGCAGTATTTT.

V is TRBV5-1 and J is TRBJ1-5; D may be TRBD1 (5 bases). CDR3 size: 15 residues. V lost 4 bases and J lost 4, with 15 bases in between. Germline CDR1 and CDR2: SGHRS and YFSETQ. CDR3 loop: CASSPEGASNQPQHF. The CDR3 DNA reads as TGCGCCAGCAGCCCGGAAGGGGCTTCTAATCAGCCCCAGCATTTT.

The genes are TRBV7-3 and TRBJ2-6; 9 bases are a match to TRBD1. Germline V gene data show CDR1 as SGHTA and CDR2 as FQGTGA. Unmatched junction bases numbered 2, after V lost 3 bases and J lost 2 bases. The CDR3 consists of 16 residues. The CDR3 protein is CASSFRQGAGANVLTF. CDR3 sequence (DNA): TGTGCCAGCAGCTTCCGACAGGGGGCTGGGGCCAACGTCCTGACTTTC.

The chain combines TRBV10-2 with TRBJ1-2; TRBD1 aligns across 10 bases. The ends lost 3 bases at V and 2 bases at J; junction bases unmatched: 6. The germline CDR1 and CDR2 sequences are WSHSY and SAAADI. The CDR3 runs to 16 residues. CDR3 DNA sequence: TGCGCCAGCAGTGACAAAAGGGACAGGGGAAACTATGGCTACACCTTC. Its translation is CASSDKRDRGNYGYTF.

The chain employs TRBV19 and TRBJ2-1; D might be TRBD1 (5 bases). This CDR3 has 14 residues. Trimming removed 5 bases at V and 3 bases at J, with 11 bases between. The germline V gene has CDR1 LNHDA and CDR2 SQIVND (reference sequence). Here the CDR3 reads CASSARTYYNEQFF. The DNA of the CDR3 is TGTGCCAGTAGTGCCCGGACATACTACAATGAGCAGTTCTTC.

The CDR3 nucleotides read TGTGCCAGTAGTAAAGGGACAGGGCCCCCCGTCCTGACTTTC. Protein product: CASSKGTGPPVLTF. This rearrangement joins TRBV19 to TRBJ2-6; 9 bases fit TRBD1. With 4 bases clipped from V and 12 bases from J, the junction kept 7 bases outside the gene matches. Germline V gives CDR1 LNHDA, CDR2 SQIVND (reference sequence). The CDR3 totals 14 residues.

This clone was observed a handful of times. The V and J genes are TRBV27 and TRBJ1-4, with 9 bases lining up with TRBD1. The V gene's germline CDR1 is MNHEY and CDR2 SMNVEV (reference sequence). The CDR3 totals 15 residues. V lost 5 bases to trimming and J lost 7 bases; unmatched junction nucleotides: 8. CDR3 DNA sequence: TGTGCCAGCAGTCTATACAGGGGGCCTTTTGAAAAACTGTTTTTT. It is translated as CASSLYRGPFEKLFF.

The chain combines TRBV27 with TRBJ1-1; D gene uncertain. CDR1 is MNHEY and CDR2 is SMNVEV in the germline V gene (reference sequence). This CDR3 region has 16 residues. Trimming cost V 1 base and J 0 bases, with 12 bases left between them. The CDR3 sequence is CASSLWSGQMNTEAFF. The DNA for the CDR3 is TGTGCCAGCAGTTTATGGTCTGGGCAGATGAACACTGAAGCTTTCTTT.

The V and J genes are TRBV29-1 and TRBJ2-2, with 8 positions matching TRBD2. Germline CDR1 and CDR2: SQVTM and ANQGSEA. After removal of 7 bases from V and 5 bases from J, the junction contained 6 bases not matched to a gene. The CDR3 consists of 13 residues. CDR3 nucleotide sequence: TGCAGCGGCTCCGGGACTAGGACCGGGGAGCTGTTTTTT. Its translation is CSGSGTRTGELFF.

The chain recombines TRBV5-1 with TRBJ1-1; D call uncertain. CDR3 length equals 15 residues. Germline V gene lookup returns CDR1 SGHRS and CDR2 YFSETQ. Between the trimmed V and J ends, which lost 3 bases and 6 bases, there was a span of 18 bases. The CDR3 reads CASSSLDPGGSEAFF. CDR3 DNA sequence: TGCGCCAGCAGCTCATTGGACCCAGGCGGGTCTGAAGCTTTCTTT. Combining the CDR3 with reference TRBV5-1 and TRBJ1-1 gives the whole variable domain KAGVTQTPRYLIKTRGQQVTLSCSPISGHRSVSWYQQTPGQGLQFLFEYFSETQRNKGNFPGRFSGRQFSNSRSEMNVSTLELGDSALYLCASSSLDPGGSEAFFGQGTRLTVV.

The rearrangement joins TRBV10-3 to TRBJ2-5, with D uncertain. The CDR3 contains 12 residues. Trimming took 10 bases from V and 1 from J, leaving 10 bases between them. From germline, CDR1 is ENHRY and CDR2 SYGVKD. The CDR3, as DNA: TGTGCCACCAGACAAGTCCAAGAGACCCAGTACTTC. It is translated as CATRQVQETQYF.

This rearrangement joins TRBV11-2 to TRBJ2-2; D call uncertain. The germline V gene has CDR1 SGHAT and CDR2 FQNNGV. The CDR3 is 13 residues long. V shed 7 bases and J shed 8 bases, with 14 bases lying between them. The CDR3 reads CASTPPVPGELFF. Written as DNA, the CDR3 is TGTGCCAGCACCCCTCCGGTTCCGGGGGAGCTGTTTTTT.

The chain uses TRBV18 and TRBJ2-5; 8 bases are shared with TRBD1. The CDR3 is 16 amino acids. Germline V lookup: CDR1 KGHSH, CDR2 LQKENI. V was clipped by 3 bases and J by 2 bases; unmatched bases: 8. CDR3 DNA sequence: TGTGCCAGCTCACCCCCAGGGGGCTATCATCAAGAGACCCAGTACTTC. It yields the protein CASSPPGGYHQETQYF. Together with reference TRBV18 and TRBJ2-5, the CDR3 gives the full variable domain: NAGVMQNPRHLVRRRGQEARLRCSPMKGHSHVYWYRQLPEEGLKFMVYLQKENIIDESGMPKERFSAEFPKEGPSILRIQQVVRGDSAAYFCASSPPGGYHQETQYFGPGTRLLVL.